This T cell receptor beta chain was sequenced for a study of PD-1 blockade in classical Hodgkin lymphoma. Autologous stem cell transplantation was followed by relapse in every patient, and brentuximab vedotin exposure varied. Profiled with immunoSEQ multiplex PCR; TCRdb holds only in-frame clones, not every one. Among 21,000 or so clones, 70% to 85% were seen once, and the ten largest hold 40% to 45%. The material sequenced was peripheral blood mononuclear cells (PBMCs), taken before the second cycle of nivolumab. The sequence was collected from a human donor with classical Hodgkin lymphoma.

In DNA, the CDR3 is TGTGCCAGCAGTGAAGTTGGCACTGAAGCTTTCTTT. Protein: CASSEVGTEAFF. The rearrangement joins TRBV6-1 to TRBJ1-1, with D unclear. The CDR3 is made up of 12 amino acids. Per germline, CDR1 MNHNS and CDR2 SASEGT. V lost 1 base to trimming and J lost 4 bases, with 4 bases between them.